Following are 18 T cell receptor beta chains from one sample sequenced in a study of blood T cell repertoires in COVID-19. Produced via immunoSEQ multiplex PCR; TCRdb's table is partial and in-frame only. Of 150,000 to 200,000 clones in the sample, 70% to 90% were seen once. The specimen sequenced was peripheral blood. These TCRs come from a man in his forties with acute or convalescent COVID-19.

The sample holds one count of this clone. The rearrangement joins TRBV5-1 to TRBJ2-7; 8 bases are a match to TRBD1. CDR1 and CDR2 (germline): SGHRS, YFSETQ. The CDR3 spans 15 residues. The trim removed 3 bases at V and 7 bases at J, leaving 12 bases unmatched. CDR3 bases: TGCGCCAGCAGCTCGGCACCGACAGGGGTGACGGAGCAGTACTTC. This translates into CASSSAPTGVTEQYF.

The chain joins TRBV5-4 to TRBJ1-6, with a tentative D call TRBD1 (5 bases). The CDR3 is made up of 15 amino acids. Germline V gene sequence: CDR1 SGHNT, CDR2 YYREEE (reference sequence). Trimming cost V 6 bases and J 7 bases, with 17 bases left between them. Here the CDR3 DNA reads TGTGCCAGCAACGAATTGACAGTGCCAAATTCACCCCTCCACTTT. It is translated as CASNELTVPNSPLHF.

This chain joins TRBV9 and TRBJ2-3, with 8 bases fitting TRBD2. This CDR3 has 15 residues. V trimming: 4 bases; J trimming: 0 bases; junction bases outside the gene matches: 4. In germline, CDR1 is SGDLS, CDR2 YYNGEE. CDR3 sequence: CASSPGGSSTDTQYF. In DNA, the CDR3 is TGTGCCAGCAGCCCGGGGGGGAGTAGCACAGATACGCAGTATTTT.

J is TRBJ1-1 and V is TRBV9, with 7 positions matching TRBD1. In germline, CDR1 is SGDLS, CDR2 YYNGEE. Unmatched junction bases numbered 2, after V lost 5 bases and J lost 4 bases. The CDR3 extends over 12 amino acids. The CDR3 nucleotides are TGTGCCAGCAGAGGGGGCGGCACTGAAGCTTTCTTT. This gives the protein CASRGGGTEAFF.

This rearrangement joins TRBV2 to TRBJ2-7, with 7 bases matching TRBD1. V lost 6 bases, J lost 0 bases, and 8 bases stayed unmatched. This CDR3 has 15 amino acids. Germline CDR1 reads SNHLY; CDR2 reads FYNNEI. The CDR3 nucleotides are TGTGCCAGCAGCTTGGACAGGAGCAGCTCCTACGAGCAGTACTTC. It is translated as CASSLDRSSSYEQYF.

The chain is built from TRBV12-3 or TRBV12-4 and TRBJ2-4; D is possibly TRBD1 (6 bases). CDR3 length equals 12 residues. Trimming pared 6 bases from V and 7 bases from J, leaving 10 bases between. The CDR3 sequence: CASRTTGNIQYF. The CDR3 DNA is TGTGCCAGCAGGACTACAGGGAACATTCAGTACTTC.

V is TRBV28 and J is TRBJ1-2, with D tentatively TRBD1 (6 bases). The CDR3 covers 14 residues. Germline-derived CDR1 and CDR2 are MDHEN and SYDVKM. Deletions cut 5 bases from V and 0 bases from J, with 10 bases between. Here the CDR3 reads CASSTGLANYGYTF. In DNA form, the CDR3 reads TGTGCCAGCAGTACAGGGTTAGCTAACTATGGCTACACCTTC.

The chain uses TRBV7-9 and TRBJ2-4, with D possibly matching TRBD1 (5 bases). The CDR3 contains 14 residues. The germline gives CDR1 SEHNR, CDR2 FQNEAQ (reference sequence). Deletions cut 1 base from V and 8 bases from J, with 12 bases between. DNA for the CDR3: TGTGCCAGCAGCTTAGAAGGGGCAGGAGACATTCAGTACTTC. Translated: CASSLEGAGDIQYF. The variable domain in full, completed from reference TRBV7-9 and TRBJ2-4, reads DTGVSQNPRHKITKRGQNVTFRCDPISEHNRLYWYRQTLGQGPEFLTYFQNEAQLEKSRLLSDRFSAERPKGSFSTLEIQRTEQGDSAMYLCASSLEGAGDIQYFGAGTRLSVL.

The chain uses TRBV7-2 and TRBJ1-1; 7 bases match TRBD1. The CDR3 contains 13 residues. Per the germline V gene, CDR1 is SGHTA and CDR2 is FQGNSA. J lost 11 bases, V lost 3 bases, and 9 bases had no gene match. The CDR3 is CASSLDRIAGAFF. The CDR3 DNA follows: TGTGCCAGCAGCTTGGACAGGATCGCGGGGGCTTTCTTT.

The V call is TRBV11-2, the J call TRBJ1-4; TRBD1 is a possible D gene (6 bases). Trimming left V 2 bases short and J 5 bases short, with 12 bases between. The length of the CDR3 is 15 residues. Germline CDR1 is SGHAT and CDR2 is FQNNGV. CDR3 DNA sequence: TGTGCCAGCAGCTTAACCCAGGGGTGGAATGAAAAACTGTTTTTT. Translation: CASSLTQGWNEKLFF. The complete variable domain, with remaining parts taken from reference TRBV11-2 and TRBJ1-4, reads EAGVAQSPRYKIIEKRQSVAFWCNPISGHATLYWYQQILGQGPKLLIQFQNNGVVDDSQLPKDRFSAERLKGVDSTLKIQPAKLEDSAVYLCASSLTQGWNEKLFFGSGTQLSVL.

The CDR3 DNA is TGTGCCAGCAGCCCGGGACAGGGAAGGTCCAACTATGGCTACACCTTC. Translation: CASSPGQGRSNYGYTF. The V call is TRBV27, the J call TRBJ1-2, with TRBD1 matching over 9 bases. With 6 bases clipped from V and 2 bases from J, the junction kept 10 bases outside the gene matches. The CDR3 covers 16 residues. Per germline, CDR1 MNHEY and CDR2 SMNVEV (reference sequence).

The chain couples TRBV6-5 to TRBJ1-2, with 7 bases lining up with TRBD1. The J segment lost 6 bases and the V segment lost 8 bases, leaving 12 bases of the junction unmatched. This CDR3 is 14 amino acids long. Germline CDR1 is MNHEY and CDR2 is SVGAGI. The CDR3 coding sequence is TGTGCCAGCCGAAAAACAGGGGTACAAGATGGCTACACCTTC. Translated, it gives CASRKTGVQDGYTF.

This CDR3 reads CASSQEGGVGQPQHF. The CDR3 region has the DNA TGCGCCAGCAGCCAAGAGGGGGGGGTCGGACAGCCCCAGCATTTT. The chain is built from TRBV4-1 and TRBJ1-5, with a possible D match to TRBD1 (5 bases). The germline V gene encodes CDR1 MGHRA and CDR2 YSYEKL. CDR3 size: 15 residues. Deletions cut 0 bases from V and 7 bases from J, with 13 bases between.

The chain employs TRBV4-3 and TRBJ2-3; 8 positions match TRBD2. Germline values: CDR1 LGHNA, CDR2 YSLEER. After removal of 4 bases from V and 1 base from J, the junction contained 7 bases not matched to a gene. CDR3 size: 16 residues. Written as DNA, the CDR3 is TGCGCCAGCAGCCCGGGGGGGCCTGAGGGCACAGATACGCAGTATTTT. This codes for CASSPGGPEGTDTQYF.

This chain uses TRBV19 with TRBJ1-5; no definite D call. From germline, CDR1 is LNHDA and CDR2 SQIVND (reference sequence). This CDR3 has 13 residues. Trimming left V 5 bases short and J 4 bases short, with 9 bases between. The CDR3 nucleotides are TGTGCCAGTAGTGAGAGACATAATCAGCCCCAGCATTTT. Translating gives CASSERHNQPQHF.

The chain employs TRBV2 and TRBJ2-2; D is perhaps TRBD2 (7 bases). The CDR3 is 16 amino acids. Per germline, CDR1 SNHLY and CDR2 FYNNEI. Trimming removed 7 bases at V and 5 bases at J, with 20 bases between. CDR3 amino acids: CASTAAGAVSTGELFF. The CDR3 DNA reads as TGTGCCAGCACCGCCGCGGGGGCTGTTTCGACCGGGGAGCTGTTTTTT.

V is TRBV9 and J is TRBJ1-2, with 7 bases aligning to TRBD1. From germline, CDR1 is SGDLS and CDR2 YYNGEE. The trim removed 3 bases at V and 2 bases at J, leaving 10 bases unmatched. CDR3 length: 16 residues. CDR3 in DNA: TGTGCCAGCAGCGAGGGACCGGGACAGAAAAACTATGGCTACACCTTC. Translation: CASSEGPGQKNYGYTF.

V usage is TRBV12-3 or TRBV12-4 and J usage is TRBJ1-2; 8 nucleotides line up with TRBD1. The CDR3 is made up of 13 amino acids. The V gene end was trimmed by 6 bases and the J gene end by 8 bases; junction bases not matched to a gene: 8. The CDR3 bases are TGTGCCAGCAGCCCAGGGGGCAGTGGCGGCTACACCTTC. Translation gives CASSPGGSGGYTF.